This passage covers 21 T cell receptor beta chains from one sample sequenced in a study of shared clonotypes between healthy human individuals. Sequencing was performed with immunoSEQ multiplex PCR; in TCRdb, only in-frame clones are kept and a portion is missing. The sample has 2 million to 3 million clones, 93% seen once. Input material: naive CD4+ T cells from PBMCs. Subset indicated: CD45RA+ positively selected. The source is a man younger than 30 in good health. Some clones in this sample may be carry-over from other donors' samples.

A note on this clone: Other DNA sequences in the same sample also yield this CDR3. The chain employs TRBV6-1 and TRBJ2-2, with 9 nucleotides matching TRBD1. There are 17 residues in the CDR3. The V gene end was trimmed by 0 bases and the J gene end by 6 bases; junction bases not matched to a gene: 8. Per the germline V gene, CDR1 is MNHNS and CDR2 is SASEGT. CDR3 DNA sequence: TGTGCCAGCAGTGAAGCGAATAGAGGGACAGGGTCCGGGGAGCTGTTTTTT. Its protein product is CASSEANRGTGSGELFF.

The V gene is TRBV2, the J gene TRBJ2-1, with 8 bases fitting TRBD2. The germline CDR1 and CDR2 sequences are SNHLY and FYNNEI. This CDR3 contains 15 residues. Trimming cost V 5 bases and J 3 bases; bases outside gene matches: 6. CDR3 sequence (DNA): TGTGCCAGCAGTATAGGGACTAGGGGCTACAATGAGCAGTTCTTC. Residues: CASSIGTRGYNEQFF. Complete variable domain (other parts from reference TRBV2 and TRBJ2-1): EPEVTQTPSHQVTQMGQEVILRCVPISNHLYFYWYRQILGQKVEFLVSFYNNEISEKSEIFDDQFSVERPDGSNFTLKIRSTKLEDSAMYFCASSIGTRGYNEQFFGPGTRLTVL.

The chain combines TRBV25-1 with TRBJ2-3, with 10 bases that match TRBD2. Trimming took 6 bases from V and 4 from J; bases not matched to a gene: 7. The V gene's germline CDR1 is MGHDK and CDR2 SYGVNS. The CDR3 has 15 residues. The CDR3 DNA reads as TGTGCCAGCAGCCGTGCCGGGACTAGCGCAGATACGCAGTATTTT. Residues: CASSRAGTSADTQYF.

The chain uses TRBV4-2 and TRBJ1-5; perhaps TRBD1 as D (5 bases). The germline gives CDR1 LGHNA, CDR2 YNFKEQ. The CDR3 consists of 16 residues. V shed 0 bases and J shed 6 bases, with 15 bases lying between them. The CDR3 reads CASSQDGGGYGQPQHF. The CDR3 region has the DNA TGTGCCAGCAGCCAAGACGGCGGGGGGTACGGTCAGCCCCAGCATTTT.

This chain links TRBV2 with TRBJ2-3; D is perhaps TRBD2 (7 bases). CDR1 is SNHLY and CDR2 is FYNNEI in the germline V gene. Trimming removed 2 bases at V and 0 bases at J, with 18 bases between. The CDR3 is made up of 18 amino acids. CDR3 loop: CASSERGGIASSTDTQYF. DNA for the CDR3: TGTGCCAGCAGTGAAAGGGGGGGCATAGCGTCTAGCACAGATACGCAGTATTTT.

The chain combines TRBV28 with TRBJ2-7; D is undetermined. The germline V gene has CDR1 MDHEN and CDR2 SYDVKM. The CDR3 sequence is 12 residues long. Trimming took 6 bases from V and 7 from J, leaving 13 bases between them. CDR3 coding DNA: TGTGCCAGCAGAGACGAAGGGTGGGAGCAGTACTTC. As protein: CASRDEGWEQYF.

This chain connects TRBV10-3 to TRBJ1-1; D gene uncertain. Trimming removed 5 bases from V and 0 bases from J, with 10 bases in between. Germline V lookup: CDR1 ENHRY, CDR2 SYGVKD. This CDR3 region has 14 residues. The CDR3 DNA sequence: TGTGCCATCAGTTCCACCGTTCTGAACACTGAAGCTTTCTTT. This gives the protein CAISSTVLNTEAFF.

The genes are TRBV5-1 and TRBJ2-2; no firm D call. Germline V gene data show CDR1 as SGHRS and CDR2 as YFSETQ. Trimming pared 4 bases from V and 4 bases from J, leaving 8 bases between. The CDR3 extends over 13 amino acids. DNA of the CDR3: TGCGCCAGCAGCCTACAGAGCACCGGGGAGCTGTTTTTT. It translates to CASSLQSTGELFF. Combining the CDR3 with reference TRBV5-1 and TRBJ2-2 gives the whole variable domain KAGVTQTPRYLIKTRGQQVTLSCSPISGHRSVSWYQQTPGQGLQFLFEYFSETQRNKGNFPGRFSGRQFSNSRSEMNVSTLELGDSALYLCASSLQSTGELFFGEGSRLTVL.

This clone was observed once. The chain links TRBV10-3 to TRBJ2-7, with 8 nucleotides matching TRBD1. Germline CDR1 and CDR2: ENHRY and SYGVKD. V lost 6 bases, J lost 0 bases, and 7 bases stayed unmatched. There are 15 residues in the CDR3. CDR3 sequence: CAIRTGTGHSYEQYF. The CDR3 nucleotides are TGTGCCATCAGGACCGGGACAGGTCACTCCTACGAGCAGTACTTC.

The gene calls are TRBV5-6 and TRBJ2-7; 11 bases align to TRBD2. Trimming took 4 bases from V and 0 from J; bases not matched to a gene: 6. CDR1 and CDR2 (germline): SGHDT, YYEEEE. The CDR3 length is 16 residues. CDR3 in amino acids: CASSAPGLAASYEQYF. In DNA, the CDR3 is TGTGCCAGCAGCGCACCGGGACTAGCGGCCTCCTACGAGCAGTACTTC.

The J gene is TRBJ1-1, the V gene TRBV7-8, with D unresolved. V dropped 2 bases and J dropped 1 base, with 5 bases sitting between them. The CDR3 runs to 13 residues. The germline CDR1 and CDR2 sequences are SGHVS and FQNEAQ. The CDR3 nucleotides read TGTGCCAGCAGCTTAAGGCCGAACACTGAAGCTTTCTTT. The encoded protein is CASSLRPNTEAFF.

J is TRBJ2-1 and V is TRBV5-1; D remains ambiguous. Per the germline V gene, CDR1 is SGHRS and CDR2 is YFSETQ. The CDR3 extends over 17 amino acids. Trimming cost V 5 bases and J 0 bases, with 18 bases left between them. The DNA for the CDR3 is TGCGCCAGCAGATCCGGGCTCGGCTCATACTCCTACAATGAGCAGTTCTTC. Protein product: CASRSGLGSYSYNEQFF. Based on the CDR3 plus reference TRBV5-1 and TRBJ2-1, the full variable domain is KAGVTQTPRYLIKTRGQQVTLSCSPISGHRSVSWYQQTPGQGLQFLFEYFSETQRNKGNFPGRFSGRQFSNSRSEMNVSTLELGDSALYLCASRSGLGSYSYNEQFFGPGTRLTVL.

This clone was found once. The chain is built from TRBV28 and TRBJ1-1, with 10 positions matching TRBD1. V trimming: 5 bases; J trimming: 0 bases; junction bases outside the gene matches: 9. CDR1 is MDHEN and CDR2 is SYDVKM in the germline V gene. The CDR3 runs to 17 residues. In DNA, the CDR3 is TGTGCCAGCAGTCCCTTTGGGACAGGGGTTATGAACACTGAAGCTTTCTTT. Encoded protein: CASSPFGTGVMNTEAFF.

The J gene is TRBJ1-6, the V gene TRBV30; TRBD1 is a possible D gene (5 bases). This CDR3 contains 14 residues. The germline V and J ends were trimmed by 2 bases and 10 bases, with 15 bases remaining between them. Germline loops: CDR1 GTSNPN, CDR2 SVGIG (reference sequence). The CDR3 protein is CAWSSRQGQSPLHF. For the CDR3, the DNA is TGTGCCTGGAGTTCCCGTCAGGGTCAATCACCCCTCCACTTT.

CDR3 DNA: TGTGCCAGCAGATCCCCAGCGGATCCGCCAGATACGCAGTATTTT. Translation: CASRSPADPPDTQYF. The genes are TRBV27 and TRBJ2-3; D might be TRBD2 (5 bases). V dropped 6 bases and J dropped 4 bases, with 17 bases sitting between them. Germline V gene sequence: CDR1 MNHEY, CDR2 SMNVEV (reference sequence). The length of the CDR3 is 15 residues.

The chain employs TRBV15 and TRBJ2-7, with D hard to call. The CDR3 has 15 residues. Germline loops: CDR1 LNHNV, CDR2 YYDKDF (reference sequence). The V end lost 1 base, the J end lost 2 bases, and 12 bases lay between the germline ends. The CDR3 loop reads CATSRGADLPYEQYF. The CDR3 bases are TGTGCCACCAGCAGAGGGGCAGACCTGCCCTACGAGCAGTACTTC.

The chain recombines TRBV28 with TRBJ2-7; 15 bases align to TRBD2. V trimming: 5 bases; J trimming: 3 bases; junction bases outside the gene matches: 8. CDR3 length: 17 residues. Germline V gene lookup returns CDR1 MDHEN and CDR2 SYDVKM. The CDR3 reads CASSQGTSGRKGYEQYF. The CDR3 DNA reads as TGTGCCAGCAGTCAGGGGACTAGCGGGAGGAAGGGCTACGAGCAGTACTTC.

The V and J genes are TRBV10-3 and TRBJ1-4; 7 nucleotides agree with TRBD1. J gave up 6 bases and V 4 bases, and 5 bases lay outside the gene matches. Germline-derived CDR1 and CDR2 are ENHRY and SYGVKD. The CDR3 totals 14 residues. CDR3 in amino acids: CAISGGGKDEKLFF. The DNA for the CDR3 is TGTGCCATCAGTGGAGGGGGCAAGGATGAAAAACTGTTTTTT.

The J gene is TRBJ2-3, the V gene TRBV11-3; 7 bases are a match to TRBD2. In germline, CDR1 is SGHNT, CDR2 YENEEA. CDR3 size: 15 residues. The junction had 7 bases not matched to a gene; V was cut back by 5 bases and J by 2 bases. The CDR3 protein is CASSDRLANTDTQYF. CDR3 in DNA: TGTGCCAGCAGCGACAGACTAGCCAACACAGATACGCAGTATTTT.

Details on this clone: In the same sample, other DNA sequences code for this CDR3. V is TRBV7-3 and J is TRBJ2-3; TRBD2 is a possible D gene (6 bases). Germline assignment: CDR1 SGHTA and CDR2 FQGTGA. V dropped 0 bases and J dropped 1 base, with 8 bases sitting between them. The CDR3 sequence is 15 residues long. DNA of the CDR3: TGTGCCAGCAGCTTAACTGGAGGGCGCACAGATACGCAGTATTTT. It yields the protein CASSLTGGRTDTQYF.

This chain uses TRBV4-3 with TRBJ1-2; a weak D match, TRBD1 (6 bases). This CDR3 contains 15 residues. Between the trimmed V and J ends, which lost 4 bases and 0 bases, there was a span of 12 bases. Germline V gives CDR1 LGHNA, CDR2 YSLEER. CDR3 bases: TGCGCCAGCAGCCCCCGGACAGAGACTAACTATGGCTACACCTTC. Its protein product is CASSPRTETNYGYTF.